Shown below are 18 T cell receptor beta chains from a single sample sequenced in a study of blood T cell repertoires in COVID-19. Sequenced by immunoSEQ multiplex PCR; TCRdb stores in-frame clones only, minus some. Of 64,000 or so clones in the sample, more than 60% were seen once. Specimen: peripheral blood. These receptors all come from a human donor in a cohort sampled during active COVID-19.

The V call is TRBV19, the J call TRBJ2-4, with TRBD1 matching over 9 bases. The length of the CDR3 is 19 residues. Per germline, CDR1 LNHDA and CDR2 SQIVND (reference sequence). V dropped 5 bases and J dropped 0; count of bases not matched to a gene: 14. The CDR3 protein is CASSLISGTGNLAKNIQYF. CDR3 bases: TGTGCCAGTAGTCTTATCTCCGGGACAGGGAATTTAGCCAAAAACATTCAGTACTTC.

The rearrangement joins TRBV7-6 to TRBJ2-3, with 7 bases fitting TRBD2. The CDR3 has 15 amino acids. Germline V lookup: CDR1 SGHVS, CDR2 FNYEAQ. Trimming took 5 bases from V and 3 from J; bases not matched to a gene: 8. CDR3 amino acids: CASSPGGGATDTQYF. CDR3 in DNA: TGTGCCAGCAGCCCGGGGGGAGGGGCTACAGATACGCAGTATTTT.

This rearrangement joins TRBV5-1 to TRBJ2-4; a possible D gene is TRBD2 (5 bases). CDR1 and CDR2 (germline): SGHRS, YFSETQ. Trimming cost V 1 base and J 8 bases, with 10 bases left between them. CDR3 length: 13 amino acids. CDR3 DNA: TGCGCCAGCAGCTTGTCGAGGGAGTACATTCAGTACTTC. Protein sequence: CASSLSREYIQYF.

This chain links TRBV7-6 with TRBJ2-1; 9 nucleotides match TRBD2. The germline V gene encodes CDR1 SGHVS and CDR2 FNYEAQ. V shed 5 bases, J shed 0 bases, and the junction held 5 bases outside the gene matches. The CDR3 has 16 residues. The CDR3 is CASSISGGSSYNEQFF. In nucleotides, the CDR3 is TGTGCCAGCAGCATTAGCGGGGGCAGCTCCTACAATGAGCAGTTCTTC.

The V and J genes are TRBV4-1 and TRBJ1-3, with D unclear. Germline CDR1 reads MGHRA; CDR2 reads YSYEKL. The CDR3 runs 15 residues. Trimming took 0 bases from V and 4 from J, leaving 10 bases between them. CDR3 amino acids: CASSQERGTGNTIYF. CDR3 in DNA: TGCGCCAGCAGCCAAGAGAGAGGTACAGGAAACACCATATATTTT.

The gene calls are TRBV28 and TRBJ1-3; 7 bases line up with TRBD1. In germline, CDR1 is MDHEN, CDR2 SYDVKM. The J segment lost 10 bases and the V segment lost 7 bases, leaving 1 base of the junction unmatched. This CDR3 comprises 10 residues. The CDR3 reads CASKDRTIYF. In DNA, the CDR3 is TGTGCCAGCAAGGACAGGACCATATATTTT.

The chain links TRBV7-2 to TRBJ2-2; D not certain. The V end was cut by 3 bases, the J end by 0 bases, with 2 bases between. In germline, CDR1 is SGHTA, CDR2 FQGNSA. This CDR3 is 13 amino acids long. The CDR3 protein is CASSFANTGELFF. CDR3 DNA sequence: TGTGCCAGCAGCTTCGCGAACACCGGGGAGCTGTTTTTT.

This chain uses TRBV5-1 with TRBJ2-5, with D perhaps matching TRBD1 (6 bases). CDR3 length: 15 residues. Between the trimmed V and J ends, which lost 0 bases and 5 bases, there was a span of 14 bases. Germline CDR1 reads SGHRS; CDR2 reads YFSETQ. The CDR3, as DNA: TGCGCCAGCAGCTTGGGAACGGGAAGGGGGGAGACCCAGTACTTC. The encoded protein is CASSLGTGRGETQYF.

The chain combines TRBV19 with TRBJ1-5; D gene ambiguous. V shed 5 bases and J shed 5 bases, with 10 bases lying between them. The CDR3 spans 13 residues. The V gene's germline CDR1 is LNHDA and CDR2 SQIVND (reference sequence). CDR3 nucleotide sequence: TGTGCCAGTAGTCTATTTATCGATCAGCCCCAGCATTTT. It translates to CASSLFIDQPQHF.

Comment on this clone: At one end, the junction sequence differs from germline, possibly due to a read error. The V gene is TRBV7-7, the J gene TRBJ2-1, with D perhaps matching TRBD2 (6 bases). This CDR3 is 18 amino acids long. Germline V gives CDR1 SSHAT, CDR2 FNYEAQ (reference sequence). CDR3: CASITIPSGSHSYNEQFF. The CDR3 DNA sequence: TGTGCTAGCATCACCATACCCTCCGGGAGCCATTCCTACAATGAGCAGTTCTTC.

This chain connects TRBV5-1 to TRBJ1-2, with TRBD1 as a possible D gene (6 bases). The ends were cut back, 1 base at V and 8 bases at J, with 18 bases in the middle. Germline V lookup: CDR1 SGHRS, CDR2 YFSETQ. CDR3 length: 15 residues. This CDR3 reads CASSLIQEAGAGYTF. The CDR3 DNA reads TGCGCCAGCAGCTTGATACAGGAGGCAGGGGCGGGCTACACCTTC.

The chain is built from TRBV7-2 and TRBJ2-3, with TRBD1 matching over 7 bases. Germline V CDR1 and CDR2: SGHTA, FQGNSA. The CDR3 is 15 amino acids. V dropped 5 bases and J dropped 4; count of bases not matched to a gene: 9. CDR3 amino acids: CASSRLKGAADTQYF. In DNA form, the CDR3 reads TGTGCCAGCAGCCGGCTCAAGGGGGCTGCAGATACGCAGTATTTT.

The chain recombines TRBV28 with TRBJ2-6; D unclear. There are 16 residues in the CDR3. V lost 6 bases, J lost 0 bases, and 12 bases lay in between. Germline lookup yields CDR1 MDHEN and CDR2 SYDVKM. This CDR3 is CASSIVALSGANVLTF. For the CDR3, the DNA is TGTGCCAGCAGCATCGTGGCCCTCTCTGGGGCCAACGTCCTGACTTTC.

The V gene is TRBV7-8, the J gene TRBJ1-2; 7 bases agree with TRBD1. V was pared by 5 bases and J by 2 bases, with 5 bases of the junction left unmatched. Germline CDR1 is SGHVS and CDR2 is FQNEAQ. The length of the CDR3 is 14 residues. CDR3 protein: CASSAGQSNYGYTF. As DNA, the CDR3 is TGTGCCAGCAGCGCGGGACAGAGCAACTATGGCTACACCTTC.

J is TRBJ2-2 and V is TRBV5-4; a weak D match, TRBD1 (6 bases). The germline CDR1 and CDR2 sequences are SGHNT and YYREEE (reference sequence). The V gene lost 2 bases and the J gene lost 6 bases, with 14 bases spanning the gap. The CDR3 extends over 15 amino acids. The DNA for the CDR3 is TGTGCCAGCAGCTTAGAAGGGACATATTCCGGGGAGCTGTTTTTT. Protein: CASSLEGTYSGELFF.

The CDR3 is CASSQAGGGTDTQYF. The CDR3 bases are TGTGCCAGCTCACAGGCGGGAGGCGGCACAGATACGCAGTATTTT. This chain uses TRBV18 with TRBJ2-3; TRBD2 agrees at 8 bases. The CDR3 is made up of 15 amino acids. The ends lost 4 bases at V and 1 base at J; junction bases unmatched: 4. CDR1 KGHSH and CDR2 LQKENI come from the germline V gene. The whole variable domain, filled in from reference TRBV18 and TRBJ2-3, reads NAGVMQNPRHLVRRRGQEARLRCSPMKGHSHVYWYRQLPEEGLKFMVYLQKENIIDESGMPKERFSAEFPKEGPSILRIQQVVRGDSAAYFCASSQAGGGTDTQYFGPGTRLTVL.

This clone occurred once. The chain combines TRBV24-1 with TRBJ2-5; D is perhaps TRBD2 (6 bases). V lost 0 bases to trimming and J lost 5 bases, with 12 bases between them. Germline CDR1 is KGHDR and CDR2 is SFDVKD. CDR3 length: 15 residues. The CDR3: CATSDLRSEGETQYF. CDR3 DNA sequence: TGTGCCACCAGTGATTTGCGTTCGGAGGGGGAGACCCAGTACTTC.

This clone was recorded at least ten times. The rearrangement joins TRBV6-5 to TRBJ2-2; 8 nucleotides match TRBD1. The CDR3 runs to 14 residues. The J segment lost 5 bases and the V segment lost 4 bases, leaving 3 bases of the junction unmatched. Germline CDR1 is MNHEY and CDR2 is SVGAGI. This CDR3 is CASSSDRVTGELFF. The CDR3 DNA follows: TGTGCCAGCAGTTCGGACAGGGTGACCGGGGAGCTGTTTTTT.